What follows are 22 T cell receptor beta chains derived from one specimen sequenced in a study of shared clonotypes between healthy human individuals. Using immunoSEQ multiplex PCR, the repertoire was profiled, and TCRdb retains in-frame clones only, with some absent. The table shows roughly 1,600,000 clones, with approximately 98.5% occurring only once. Sequencing was performed on naive CD4+ T cells sorted from blood. Subset indicated: CD45RA+ positively selected. The receptor source for this set is a man aged 25 to 45 in good health.

This clone appeared once. Here the CDR3 reads CASSPYSGRNQETQYF. CDR3 nucleotides: TGTGCCAGCAGCCCATATAGCGGGAGAAACCAAGAGACCCAGTACTTC. The rearrangement uses TRBV9 and TRBJ2-5; TRBD2 aligns across 9 bases. V lost 4 bases, J lost 0 bases, and 7 bases stayed unmatched. The germline gives CDR1 SGDLS, CDR2 YYNGEE. This CDR3 is built from 16 residues.

The chain combines TRBV18 with TRBJ1-4; D is possibly TRBD1 (6 bases). The germline V gene encodes CDR1 KGHSH and CDR2 LQKENI. V lost 6 bases and J 0 bases, leaving 14 bases between the germline ends. This CDR3 spans 16 amino acids. CDR3 protein: CASSRGQTATNEKLFF. The CDR3 region has the DNA TGTGCCAGCTCTCGCGGACAGACCGCAACTAATGAAAAACTGTTTTTT.

This chain joins TRBV18 and TRBJ2-7, with 7 bases matching TRBD2. Germline V gene sequence: CDR1 KGHSH, CDR2 LQKENI. The V gene end was trimmed by 4 bases and the J gene end by 1 base; junction bases not matched to a gene: 10. The CDR3 sequence is 16 residues long. The CDR3 here is CASSQPGRTSSYEQYF. As DNA, the CDR3 is TGTGCCAGCTCACAACCCGGGAGGACTTCTTCCTACGAGCAGTACTTC.

The rearrangement links TRBV2 to TRBJ2-7, with D maybe TRBD2 (5 bases). Germline V CDR1 and CDR2: SNHLY, FYNNEI. This CDR3 is 14 amino acids long. The V and J ends lost 2 bases and 2 bases respectively, with 10 bases between them. CDR3 sequence: CASSERRAAYEQYF. In DNA form, the CDR3 reads TGTGCCAGCAGTGAAAGGCGGGCAGCCTACGAGCAGTACTTC.

This chain joins TRBV5-4 and TRBJ2-5; D call uncertain. This CDR3 region has 12 residues. V was shortened by 1 base and J by 5 bases, with 6 bases between the two germline ends. Germline CDR1 reads SGHNT; CDR2 reads YYREEE (reference sequence). The CDR3 DNA reads as TGTGCCAGCAGCTTGCTCTCGGAGACCCAGTACTTC. Translation: CASSLLSETQYF.

The chain has TRBV29-1 and TRBJ1-2; 11 positions match TRBD1. This CDR3 region has 13 residues. Germline CDR1 is SQVTM and CDR2 is ANQGSEA. V lost 6 bases to trimming and J lost 4 bases; unmatched junction nucleotides: 4. CDR3 nucleotides: TGCAGCGTCCGGACAGGGGGCGTCTATGGCTACACCTTC. Its protein is CSVRTGGVYGYTF.

The chain links TRBV6-6 to TRBJ2-7; 7 nucleotides agree with TRBD1. V lost 0 bases and J lost 9; bases outside the gene matches: 11. Germline V CDR1 and CDR2: MNHNY, SVGAGI (reference sequence). This CDR3 has 15 residues. The CDR3 DNA is TGTGCCAGCAGTTACTCGGACAGAGGGGGCTGGGGGCAGTACTTC. Translated: CASSYSDRGGWGQYF.

The chain has TRBV7-9 and TRBJ2-7; 9 bases are shared with TRBD1. This CDR3 comprises 12 residues. Germline V lookup: CDR1 SEHNR, CDR2 FQNEAQ (reference sequence). J lost 4 bases, V lost 8 bases, and 3 bases had no gene match. The CDR3 protein is CASGTGIYEQYF. DNA for the CDR3: TGTGCCAGCGGGACAGGGATATACGAGCAGTACTTC.

Points on this clone: Other DNA sequences in the sample encode the same CDR3. V gene TRBV28 combines with J gene TRBJ1-1; tentative D call: TRBD1 (6 bases). The ends were cut back, 3 bases at V and 2 bases at J, with 10 bases in the middle. CDR1 MDHEN and CDR2 SYDVKM come from the germline V gene. CDR3 size: 14 residues. The CDR3 sequence: CASSFRGRNTEAFF. The DNA for the CDR3 is TGTGCCAGCAGTTTCCGGGGGCGTAACACTGAAGCTTTCTTT.

V usage is TRBV4-3 and J usage is TRBJ2-1; TRBD2 aligns across 8 bases. Trimming removed 0 bases from V and 10 bases from J; junction bases left unmatched: 11. The CDR3 length is 16 residues. Germline V CDR1 and CDR2: LGHNA, YSLEER. The CDR3 loop is CASSQDLAGHRKEQFF. Written as DNA, the CDR3 is TGCGCCAGCAGCCAAGACCTAGCGGGCCACCGGAAGGAGCAGTTCTTC.

The chain recombines TRBV7-9 with TRBJ2-1, with 12 positions matching TRBD2. The CDR3 is 17 residues long. The J segment lost 6 bases and the V segment lost 3 bases, leaving 9 bases of the junction unmatched. Germline values: CDR1 SEHNR, CDR2 FQNEAQ (reference sequence). The CDR3 here is CASSLSPGLAGSNEQFF. CDR3 nucleotides: TGTGCCAGCAGCTTGAGTCCGGGACTAGCGGGTTCCAATGAGCAGTTCTTC.

The CDR3, as DNA: TGTGCCAGCAGCTTTCGACTAGCGGGAACGTACAATGAGCAGTTCTTC. Translated: CASSFRLAGTYNEQFF. The rearrangement joins TRBV5-6 to TRBJ2-1; 11 bases are a match to TRBD2. Looked up from germline, CDR1 is SGHDT and CDR2 is YYEEEE. V lost 2 bases to trimming and J lost 4 bases; unmatched junction nucleotides: 5. CDR3 length: 16 residues.

This chain connects TRBV6-5 to TRBJ2-2; TRBD2 might be the D (5 bases). CDR3 size: 12 residues. Trimming pared 7 bases from V and 5 bases from J, leaving 8 bases between. CDR1 is MNHEY, CDR2 SVGAGI, per germline. CDR3 in DNA: TGTGCCAGCATCACGGGGACCGGGGAGCTGTTTTTT. The encoded protein is CASITGTGELFF.

V is TRBV6-5 and J is TRBJ1-2; D not certain. CDR1 and CDR2 (germline): MNHEY, SVGAGI. The CDR3 runs to 14 residues. The germline V and J ends were trimmed by 0 bases and 8 bases, with 13 bases remaining between them. The CDR3 region has the DNA TGTGCCAGCAGTTACTCGAAATGGGGTCAGGGCTACACCTTC. It is translated as CASSYSKWGQGYTF.

V and J are TRBV27 and TRBJ2-7; no definite D call. The CDR3 contains 15 residues. Trimming shortened V by 2 bases and J by 2 bases, and 13 bases separated the two germline ends. Germline loops: CDR1 MNHEY, CDR2 SMNVEV (reference sequence). CDR3 amino acids: CASSLAKHRTYEQYF. The CDR3 region has the DNA TGTGCCAGCAGTTTAGCCAAGCACAGAACCTACGAGCAGTACTTC.

This sequence joins TRBV9 and TRBJ2-7; D remains ambiguous. Germline V gene sequence: CDR1 SGDLS, CDR2 YYNGEE. The germline V and J ends were trimmed by 3 bases and 0 bases, with 7 bases remaining between them. CDR3 size: 13 residues. The CDR3 loop is CASSGGNSYEQYF. DNA for the CDR3: TGTGCCAGCAGCGGCGGAAACTCCTACGAGCAGTACTTC.

The chain links TRBV6-5 to TRBJ2-2; 10 bases line up with TRBD2. The CDR3 has 14 residues. Per the germline V gene, CDR1 is MNHEY and CDR2 is SVGAGI. Trimming took 7 bases from V and 5 from J; bases not matched to a gene: 4. CDR3 DNA: TGTGCCAGCACTAGCGGGAGTACGACCGGGGAGCTGTTTTTT. Its translation is CASTSGSTTGELFF.

This clone occurred once. The chain combines TRBV7-9 with TRBJ2-7; D may match TRBD1 or TRBD2 (6 bases each). V dropped 3 bases and J dropped 0 bases, with 24 bases sitting between them. CDR1 and CDR2 from the germline V gene are SEHNR and FQNEAQ (reference sequence). The CDR3 has 19 residues. The chain's CDR3 is CASSFRQGTLLRSSYEQYF. DNA of the CDR3: TGTGCCAGCAGCTTTCGGCAGGGGACTCTCCTAAGGAGCTCCTACGAGCAGTACTTC. Full variable domain (missing parts from reference TRBV7-9 and TRBJ2-7): DTGVSQNPRHKITKRGQNVTFRCDPISEHNRLYWYRQTLGQGPEFLTYFQNEAQLEKSRLLSDRFSAERPKGSFSTLEIQRTEQGDSAMYLCASSFRQGTLLRSSYEQYFGPGTRLTVT.

The chain is built from TRBV5-1 and TRBJ1-4, with D tentatively TRBD1 (6 bases). The germline V gene encodes CDR1 SGHRS and CDR2 YFSETQ. The CDR3 has 20 amino acids. V lost 0 bases to trimming and J lost 8 bases, with 29 bases between them. The CDR3 DNA is TGCGCCAGCAGCTTGGGGCCCGTGGGGACTCGGGGGCCGTTAAAAGAAAAACTGTTTTTT. Translation: CASSLGPVGTRGPLKEKLFF.

The V call is TRBV6-5, the J call TRBJ1-1; maybe TRBD1 (5 bases). Germline V CDR1 and CDR2: MNHEY, SVGAGI. The CDR3 totals 11 residues. The V gene lost 8 bases and the J gene lost 7 bases, with 11 bases spanning the gap. The DNA of the CDR3 is TGTGCCAGCTCTCGGGGGAATGAAGCTTTCTTT. Translation: CASSRGNEAFF.

The rearrangement links TRBV7-9 to TRBJ1-4, with TRBD1 matching over 9 bases. The V segment lost 5 bases and the J segment 2 bases; nucleotides outside the gene matches: 3. Germline V gene sequence: CDR1 SEHNR, CDR2 FQNEAQ (reference sequence). The CDR3 is 15 residues long. The CDR3 reads CASSVGQGTNEKLFF. CDR3 DNA: TGTGCCAGCAGCGTTGGACAGGGGACTAATGAAAAACTGTTTTTT. Full variable domain (rest looked up from reference TRBV7-9 and TRBJ1-4): DTGVSQNPRHKITKRGQNVTFRCDPISEHNRLYWYRQTLGQGPEFLTYFQNEAQLEKSRLLSDRFSAERPKGSFSTLEIQRTEQGDSAMYLCASSVGQGTNEKLFFGSGTQLSVL.

This rearrangement joins TRBV19 to TRBJ1-1, with unresolved D. CDR1 and CDR2 from the germline V gene are LNHDA and SQIVND (reference sequence). This CDR3 is built from 14 residues. Between the trimmed V and J ends, which lost 4 bases and 1 base, there was a span of 10 bases. CDR3 amino acids: CASSRSNRNTEAFF. DNA for the CDR3: TGTGCCAGTAGTAGGAGCAACAGGAACACTGAAGCTTTCTTT.